This T cell receptor beta chain was sequenced for a study of blood T cell repertoires in COVID-19. Study-wide background: Acute-phase and convalescent COVID-19 samples originated in the United States, Italy and Spain.

Sequencing used immunoSEQ multiplex PCR; TCRdb keeps in-frame clones, though not all of them. The sample contains around 100,000 clones, roughly 84% of which appear only once. This clone was recorded once. The CDR3 totals 14 residues. After removal of 4 bases from V and 6 bases from J, the junction contained 7 bases not matched to a gene. Germline lookup yields CDR1 SGHRS and CDR2 YFSETQ. The clonotype was recovered from a woman in her sixties or seventies with acute or convalescent COVID-19. The sample consisted of peripheral blood. This rearrangement joins TRBV5-1 to TRBJ1-2; 9 nucleotides line up with TRBD1. CDR3 sequence: CASSPRGQGDGYTF. The CDR3 coding sequence is TGCGCCAGCAGCCCCAGGGGACAGGGAGATGGCTACACCTTC.